This entry describes one T cell receptor beta chain. V was shortened by 3 bases and J by 4 bases, with 10 bases between the two germline ends. Germline CDR1 and CDR2: GTSNPN and SVGIG (reference sequence). The CDR3 is 13 amino acids. TCRdb passed the 5' RACE reads through MiXCR, listing each CDR3 protein once. The data show over 50,000 distinct CDR3 sequences, about 7.7% seen once. This sample is drawn from a study of early T cells in non-severe SARS-CoV-2 infection. V and J are TRBV30 and TRBJ1-3; the D is unclear. The sequenced sample was whole blood, obtained at baseline. The TCR was taken from an adult who was a healthcare worker with PCR-confirmed SARS-CoV-2 infection or an uninfected control (not recorded which). CDR3 residues: CAWRLGGGNTIYF. The CDR3 nucleotides are TGTGCCTGGAGACTAGGCGGCGGAAACACCATATATTTT.